One and the same sample provided the 20 T cell receptor beta chains below, sequenced in a study of OX40 agonist ivuxolimab in advanced cancers. Some clones are missing from TCRdb's copy, which holds only in-frame ones; the method was immunoSEQ multiplex PCR. This table holds 25,000 to 30,000 clones, around 82% found once. Sequencing used CD4+ or CD8+ T cells sorted from blood, obtained in a trial of the OX40 agonist ivuxolimab. The origin of the receptors is an adult with an advanced solid tumor such as melanoma, head and neck, liver or kidney cancer.

This chain links TRBV7-9 with TRBJ1-2, with 7 bases matching TRBD1. Trimming at V came to 4 bases and at J to 1 base, leaving 6 bases not matched to a gene. The CDR3 covers 15 residues. Germline values: CDR1 SEHNR, CDR2 FQNEAQ (reference sequence). The CDR3 DNA is TGTGCCAGCAGCTCGTCCCAGGGGGTTAACTATGGCTACACCTTC. It translates to CASSSSQGVNYGYTF.

The genes are TRBV19 and TRBJ1-6; possibly TRBD1 for D (6 bases). Trimming pared 3 bases from V and 10 bases from J, leaving 16 bases between. The V gene's germline CDR1 is LNHDA and CDR2 SQIVND (reference sequence). This CDR3 spans 15 amino acids. For the CDR3, the DNA is TGTGCCAGTAGTATTGGTCAGGGGCTTGGGTCACCCCTCCACTTT. It yields the protein CASSIGQGLGSPLHF.

V is TRBV4-1 and J is TRBJ1-2; a weak D match, TRBD1 (6 bases). Trimming cost V 2 bases and J 4 bases, with 11 bases left between them. CDR1 and CDR2 from the germline V gene are MGHRA and YSYEKL. The CDR3 sequence is 14 residues long. The CDR3 nucleotides read TGCGCCAGCAGCCAATGGGGGCAGAGCTATGGCTACACCTTC. This codes for CASSQWGQSYGYTF.

This clone was seen a few times. The chain has TRBV19 and TRBJ2-1; 8 nucleotides match TRBD2. V shed 6 bases, J shed 9 bases, and the junction held 10 bases outside the gene matches. The length of the CDR3 is 14 residues. Germline lookup yields CDR1 LNHDA and CDR2 SQIVND (reference sequence). The CDR3 nucleotides are TGTGCCAGTAGCCCCGGCGGGGGGTATGGTGAGCAGTTCTTC. This encodes CASSPGGGYGEQFF.

Regarding this clone: One end of the junction fails to match germline, which may point to a read error. The rearrangement joins TRBV6-1 to TRBJ1-4; D is undetermined. Germline lookup yields CDR1 MNHNS and CDR2 SASEGT. The CDR3 runs 8 residues. The CDR3, as DNA: TGTGCCAGCGCAACCAACCTTTTT. It encodes CASATNLF.

The rearrangement joins TRBV6-5 to TRBJ1-6; no reliable D call. This CDR3 has 12 residues. The ends were cut back, 6 bases at V and 9 bases at J, with 9 bases in the middle. Germline V CDR1 and CDR2: MNHEY, SVGAGI. The CDR3: CASSWAGSPLHF. Here the CDR3 DNA reads TGTGCCAGCAGCTGGGCAGGTTCACCCCTCCACTTT.

The chain is built from TRBV13 and TRBJ2-7; tentatively, D is TRBD1 or TRBD2 (5 bases each). The CDR3 loop spans 15 amino acids. V lost 5 bases, J lost 0 bases, and 14 bases lay in between. CDR1 is PRHDT, CDR2 FYEKMQ, per germline (reference sequence). The CDR3 nucleotides are TGTGCCAGCAGCCCCCGGGGCCTGGGCTCCTACGAGCAGTACTTC. It is translated as CASSPRGLGSYEQYF. The variable domain in full, with the rest retrieved from reference TRBV13 and TRBJ2-7, is AAGVIQSPRHLIKEKRETATLKCYPIPRHDTVYWYQQGPGQDPQFLISFYEKMQSDKGSIPDRFSAQQFSDYHSELNMSSLELGDSALYFCASSPRGLGSYEQYFGPGTRLTVT.

The chain employs TRBV6-5 and TRBJ2-3, with 10 bases that match TRBD2. Unmatched junction bases numbered 4, after V lost 6 bases and J lost 1 base. Looked up from germline, CDR1 is MNHEY and CDR2 is SVGAGI. This CDR3 is built from 15 residues. CDR3 nucleotide sequence: TGTGCCAGCAGACACCTAGCGGGGGGCACAGATACGCAGTATTTT. Translated: CASRHLAGGTDTQYF.

This CDR3 is CASRNSNQPQHF. CDR3 DNA: TGTGCCAGTAGGAATAGCAATCAGCCCCAGCATTTT. The chain uses TRBV19 and TRBJ1-5; D is ambiguous. Looked up from germline, CDR1 is LNHDA and CDR2 is SQIVND (reference sequence). The length of the CDR3 is 12 residues. The V gene lost 6 bases and the J gene lost 0 bases, with 3 bases spanning the gap.

The chain has TRBV27 and TRBJ2-7; 8 bases line up with TRBD1. Germline loops: CDR1 MNHEY, CDR2 SMNVEV (reference sequence). J lost 4 bases, V lost 6 bases, and 8 bases had no gene match. The CDR3 spans 14 residues. The DNA of the CDR3 is TGTGCCAGCAGCCACCGGGACAGGCAGTACGAGCAGTACTTC. Translation gives CASSHRDRQYEQYF.

This clone is medium-sized within its sample. The CDR3, as DNA: TGTGCCAGCAGCGCTCCGCCACCGAAGAACACTGAAGCTTTCTTT. This translates into CASSAPPPKNTEAFF. The V call is TRBV7-9, the J call TRBJ1-1; D not certain. The germline V and J ends were trimmed by 5 bases and 1 base, with 14 bases remaining between them. The CDR3 has 15 residues. Germline CDR1 SEHNR, CDR2 FQNEAQ (reference sequence).

The chain links TRBV7-9 to TRBJ2-1, with 12 nucleotides matching TRBD2. The junction had 5 bases not matched to a gene; V was cut back by 7 bases and J by 4 bases. The CDR3 has 15 residues. Germline V gene data show CDR1 as SEHNR and CDR2 as FQNEAQ (reference sequence). CDR3 bases: TGTGCCAGCAACACCGGGACTAGCGGGTACAATGAGCAGTTCTTC. Residues: CASNTGTSGYNEQFF. The full variable domain, its missing parts supplied by reference TRBV7-9 and TRBJ2-1, is DTGVSQNPRHKITKRGQNVTFRCDPISEHNRLYWYRQTLGQGPEFLTYFQNEAQLEKSRLLSDRFSAERPKGSFSTLEIQRTEQGDSAMYLCASNTGTSGYNEQFFGPGTRLTVL.

The chain couples TRBV7-2 to TRBJ2-2; maybe TRBD1 (6 bases). The CDR3 spans 15 residues. Germline CDR1 is SGHTA and CDR2 is FQGNSA. Trimming removed 4 bases from V and 0 bases from J, with 9 bases in between. The CDR3: CASSSRGSNTGELFF. CDR3 nucleotide sequence: TGTGCCAGCAGCTCGAGGGGGTCGAACACCGGGGAGCTGTTTTTT.

The chain links TRBV15 to TRBJ2-2; no reliable D call. From germline, CDR1 is LNHNV and CDR2 YYDKDF (reference sequence). This CDR3 comprises 11 residues. Trimming removed 5 bases at V and 5 bases at J, with 3 bases between. CDR3 in amino acids: CATSETGELFF. DNA for the CDR3: TGTGCCACCAGCGAAACCGGGGAGCTGTTTTTT.

V gene TRBV25-1 combines with J gene TRBJ1-1, with D possibly matching TRBD1 (5 bases). Germline values: CDR1 MGHDK, CDR2 SYGVNS. The CDR3 runs to 15 residues. Trimming removed 0 bases at V and 7 bases at J, with 15 bases between. The CDR3: CASSEYGGRTGEAFF. The CDR3 region has the DNA TGTGCCAGCAGTGAATATGGGGGAAGGACGGGTGAAGCTTTCTTT.

This chain connects TRBV9 to TRBJ2-1; D remains unclear. The germline V and J ends were trimmed by 2 bases and 2 bases, with 8 bases remaining between them. CDR1 is SGDLS, CDR2 YYNGEE, per germline. The CDR3 contains 14 residues. For the CDR3, the DNA is TGTGCCAGCAGCGTTGAGGAAACCTACAATGAGCAGTTCTTC. Protein: CASSVEETYNEQFF.

The rearrangement links TRBV5-6 to TRBJ1-2; 7 positions agree with TRBD1. Germline values: CDR1 SGHDT, CDR2 YYEEEE. This CDR3 has 18 residues. Trimming removed 5 bases from V and 14 bases from J; junction bases left unmatched: 30. The CDR3 DNA reads as TGTGCCAGCAGTTCGCTCCTGATCCCCCTCTCACAGGGGAGCACGAGGACCTTC. This sequence encodes CASSSLLIPLSQGSTRTF. Drawing the rest from reference TRBV5-6 and TRBJ1-2, the complete variable domain is DAGVTQSPTHLIKTRGQQVTLRCSPKSGHDTVSWYQQALGQGPQFIFQYYEEEERQRGNFPDRFSGHQFPNYSSELNVNALLLGDSALYLCASSSLLIPLSQGSTRTFGSGTRLTVV.

This clone was detected only a few times. The chain recombines TRBV5-1 with TRBJ1-1; D remains ambiguous. Germline-derived CDR1 and CDR2 are SGHRS and YFSETQ. Between the trimmed V and J ends, which lost 2 bases and 0 bases, there was a span of 8 bases. CDR3 length equals 14 residues. The CDR3 DNA reads as TGCGCCAGCAGCTTATGGCAGATGAACACTGAAGCTTTCTTT. It yields the protein CASSLWQMNTEAFF.

J is TRBJ1-2 and V is TRBV7-2; possibly TRBD1 for D (5 bases). In germline, CDR1 is SGHTA, CDR2 FQGNSA. V was shortened by 2 bases and J by 8 bases, with 18 bases between the two germline ends. This CDR3 spans 15 amino acids. This CDR3 is CASSLNSRSRDGYTF. CDR3 in DNA: TGTGCCAGCAGCTTAAATTCCCGGTCGAGGGACGGCTACACCTTC. Variable domain in full (rest from reference TRBV7-2 and TRBJ1-2): GAGVSQSPSNKVTEKGKDVELRCDPISGHTALYWYRQSLGQGLEFLIYFQGNSAPDKSGLPSDRFSAERTGGSVSTLTIQRTQQEDSAVYLCASSLNSRSRDGYTFGSGTRLTVV.

For the CDR3, the DNA is TGTGCCAGCAGCACCCCCAGGGATAGCTCTGGGGCCAACGTCCTGACTTTC. Translating gives CASSTPRDSSGANVLTF. The chain links TRBV9 to TRBJ2-6; maybe TRBD1 (5 bases). V was pared by 4 bases and J by 0 bases, with 14 bases between. CDR1 is SGDLS, CDR2 YYNGEE, per germline. CDR3 size: 17 residues.